This T cell receptor beta chain was identified in a study of Tregs in tolerant kidney transplant recipients (dated by TCRdb to the late 2010s). General notes on the study: Before combined kidney and bone marrow transplantation, this study identified donor-specific regulatory T cells using TCRbeta sequencing and then followed those same cells after transplant. Several methods of expanding Tregs specific for an allogeneic donor were compared by TCRbeta repertoire sequencing in a few healthy controls. Summary of the overall study and its limitations: The most biologically relevant and donor-specific TCRbeta repertoire appeared to be identified by expanding Tregs with activated donor B cells. The study was constrained by small patient numbers, and validation of the findings is required in larger populations and under other immunosuppression protocols. Biological reproducibility was not directly assessed, although technical replication error appeared to be minimal.

For TCRbeta CDR3 sequencing, genomic DNA was extracted from sorted cells using the QIAGEN DNeasy Blood and Tissue Kit. High-throughput TCRbeta CDR3 sequencing, including PCR amplification with bias correction and internal controls, was performed commercially through immunoSEQ. The source study handled its data this way. Unique productive TCRbeta sequences were defined by CDR3 nucleotide sequence when primers matched and otherwise by CDR3 amino acid sequence together with Vbeta and Jbeta genes. To correct sorting error, sequences shared between sorted populations at a frequency ratio of 2:1 or less were removed; the rest were assigned to the higher population. A sequence was defined as donor-reactive if the sequence was expanded at least 5-fold in CFSE-low cells compared with unstimulated cells and had a frequency of at least 0.01% in CFSE-low cells. Repertoire divergence was quantified by Jensen-Shannon divergence calculated from the top 100 TCRbeta sequences ranked by frequency. When a sample had multiple sequencing runs, each run was corrected for sorting error separately and the runs were then pooled. Not all clones reach the TCRdb copy of this immuneACCESS table, which keeps in-frame sequences only. Checked studies attribute under half of the gap to unresolved V genes and leave the rest unexplained. The V and J calls and clone size are taken from that table; D and trimming were inferred from the DNA. This sample holds some 90,000 clones; over 85% were observed only once. Around 4.5% of the sample is held by the ten biggest clonotypes.

On this clone: Which antigen it targets is not known. Base qualities are not recorded, but no much larger clone differs from it by a single base.

Reading from cysteine to phenylalanine, the CDR3 counts 15 amino acids. Only the CDR3 DNA stays, 45 bases, in frame from base 1. Via the germline V gene (reference sequence), CDR1 is SEHNR and CDR2 FQNEAQ. V sheds 10 bases and J sheds 4 bases, leaving 22 bases between their ends. Thawed PBMCs were FACS-sorted into unstimulated Tregs (CD4+CD25+CD127-), CD4+ non-Tregs (CD4+CD25-), CD4 cells and CD8 cells. Healthy control blood came either as purchased buffy coats or from healthy volunteers. Healthy control blood was processed to PBMCs with a Ficoll density gradient and then cryopreserved, whereas patient PBMCs were collected both before and after transplant.

The origin of this receptor is a human donor in good health. In this chain, TRBV7-9 is recombined with TRBJ1-1; too little of a D gene remains to name it. The specimen sequenced was CD8+ T cells from blood. This receptor carries the CDR3 CATGVIYGVGTEAFF. The base sequence is TGTGCCACTGGGGTGATATACGGGGTGGGCACTGAAGCTTTCTTT.